Below are 4 T cell receptor beta chains sequenced from a single sample in a study of shared clonotypes between healthy human individuals. Here immunoSEQ multiplex PCR was the method, and the copy in TCRdb shows in-frame clones only, minus some. The sample holds a few million clones, over 90% seen once. The source material was naive CD4+ T cells from PBMCs. The sample's subset: CD45RA+ positively selected. The receptors shown here come from a man aged 18 to 30 in good health. Some clones in this sample may be carry-over from other donors' samples.

This clone was observed a single time. The rearrangement uses TRBV4-2 and TRBJ2-1; 7 bases line up with TRBD2. This CDR3 region has 15 residues. CDR1 and CDR2 (germline): LGHNA, YNFKEQ. V shed 3 bases, J shed 1 base, and the junction held 3 bases outside the gene matches. CDR3 nucleotides: TGTGCCAGCAGCCACGGACTAGAATCCTACAATGAGCAGTTCTTC. Translating gives CASSHGLESYNEQFF.

The chain couples TRBV11-2 to TRBJ1-2; a possible D gene is TRBD1 (5 bases). Trimming pared 5 bases from V and 4 bases from J, leaving 17 bases between. The CDR3 runs 15 residues. The germline V gene has CDR1 SGHAT and CDR2 FQNNGV. CDR3 nucleotide sequence: TGTGCCAGCAGCCCCCTCGGGGGAGTGGTCTATGGCTACACCTTC. Protein: CASSPLGGVVYGYTF.

The genes are TRBV7-9 and TRBJ1-4; 7 bases agree with TRBD1. After removal of 5 bases from V and 10 bases from J, the junction contained 7 bases not matched to a gene. CDR1 and CDR2 from the germline V gene are SEHNR and FQNEAQ (reference sequence). The CDR3 extends over 13 amino acids. CDR3 nucleotides: TGTGCCAGCAGCCCCGACAGGGATGGAAAACTGTTTTTT. Its translation is CASSPDRDGKLFF.

The rearrangement uses TRBV9 and TRBJ2-3; 12 bases fit TRBD2. Trimming at V came to 0 bases and at J to 7 bases, leaving 6 bases not matched to a gene. In germline, CDR1 is SGDLS, CDR2 YYNGEE. The CDR3 runs to 16 residues. The CDR3 DNA reads as TGTGCCAGCAGCGTAGAAGGACTAGCGGGAAGGAATACGCAGTATTTT. Protein sequence: CASSVEGLAGRNTQYF. Filled out from reference TRBV9 and TRBJ2-3, the complete variable domain reads DSGVTQTPKHLITATGQRVTLRCSPRSGDLSVYWYQQSLDQGLQFLIQYYNGEERAKGNILERFSAQQFPDLHSELNLSSLELGDSALYFCASSVEGLAGRNTQYFGPGTRLTVL.